This entry lists 8 T cell receptor beta chains sequenced from one sample in a study of blood T cell repertoires in COVID-19. Sequencing used immunoSEQ multiplex PCR; TCRdb keeps in-frame clones, though not all of them. Here the sample spans about 150,000 clones, around 84% being singletons. The sequencing sample was made of peripheral blood. These receptors all stem from a woman aged 80 or older with COVID-19, enrolled during active disease.

The chain is built from TRBV29-1 and TRBJ2-7; unclear D gene. Germline loops: CDR1 SQVTM, CDR2 ANQGSEA. The germline V and J ends were trimmed by 4 bases and 3 bases, with 7 bases remaining between them. The CDR3 consists of 11 residues. CDR3 sequence (DNA): TGCAGCGTTGCCCTACTCTACGAGCAGTACTTC. It is translated as CSVALLYEQYF.

This clone was counted a single time. The rearrangement joins TRBV4-2 to TRBJ2-7; 7 bases match TRBD1. This CDR3 comprises 15 residues. The V gene's germline CDR1 is LGHNA and CDR2 YNFKEQ. The ends lost 0 bases at V and 3 bases at J; junction bases unmatched: 5. The CDR3 DNA is TGTGCCAGCAGCCAAGATAATGACAGGGACTACGAGCAGTACTTC. Its protein is CASSQDNDRDYEQYF.

This clone was observed once. The CDR3 reads CATSDPNRAYGYTF. The CDR3 nucleotides read TGTGCCACCAGTGATCCAAACAGGGCCTATGGCTACACCTTC. The rearrangement uses TRBV24-1 and TRBJ1-2, with D tentatively TRBD1 (6 bases). Trimming removed 3 bases from V and 4 bases from J, with 11 bases in between. Germline lookup yields CDR1 KGHDR and CDR2 SFDVKD. This CDR3 is 14 amino acids long.

The rearrangement uses TRBV7-9 and TRBJ2-5; 10 positions agree with TRBD2. There are 16 residues in the CDR3. CDR1 is SEHNR and CDR2 is FQNEAQ in the germline V gene (reference sequence). V shed 3 bases and J 1 base; nucleotides not matched to a gene: 5. CDR3 residues: CASSFLGTSVQETQYF. The CDR3 DNA reads TGTGCCAGCAGCTTTCTTGGGACTAGCGTCCAAGAGACCCAGTACTTC.

This rearrangement joins TRBV3-1 (or the pseudogene TRBV3-2) to TRBJ2-3, with 7 bases aligning to TRBD1. Germline V gene sequence: CDR1 LGHDT, CDR2 YNNKEL (reference sequence). The CDR3 length is 14 residues. V lost 3 bases to trimming and J lost 3 bases; unmatched junction nucleotides: 3. DNA for the CDR3: TGTGCCAGCAGCCACGGGACAGAGACAGATACGCAGTATTTT. Protein: CASSHGTETDTQYF.

In its sample, this clone was seen once. The CDR3 nucleotides are TGTGCCAGCAGAAGGGGCAGAGTCAGGAACAATGAGCAGTTCTTC. It translates to CASRRGRVRNNEQFF. J is TRBJ2-1 and V is TRBV6-5; tentative D call: TRBD1 (5 bases). V lost 6 bases to trimming and J lost 5 bases, with 17 bases between them. The CDR3 runs 15 residues. Per germline, CDR1 MNHEY and CDR2 SVGAGI.

The chain links TRBV7-2 to TRBJ2-7, with a weak D call TRBD2 (6 bases). CDR1 and CDR2 (germline): SGHTA, FQGNSA. The CDR3 is 14 amino acids. Trimming shortened V by 10 bases and J by 4 bases, and 20 bases separated the two germline ends. The CDR3 nucleotides are TGTGCCACCGGATGGGGCGGGAACTTATACGAGCAGTACTTC. Amino acid sequence: CATGWGGNLYEQYF.

J is TRBJ1-2 and V is TRBV5-4, with D possibly matching TRBD1 (6 bases). The CDR3 contains 17 residues. The V and J ends lost 0 bases and 7 bases respectively, with 22 bases between them. From germline, CDR1 is SGHNT and CDR2 YYREEE (reference sequence). This chain's CDR3 is CASSLVGALGGLGGYTF. In DNA, the CDR3 is TGTGCCAGCAGCTTGGTTGGTGCATTGGGGGGGCTCGGTGGCTACACCTTC. The full variable domain, completed using reference TRBV5-4 and TRBJ1-2, is ETGVTQSPTHLIKTRGQQVTLRCSSQSGHNTVSWYQQALGQGPQFIFQYYREEENGRGNFPPRFSGLQFPNYSSELNVNALELDDSALYLCASSLVGALGGLGGYTFGSGTRLTVV.